This T cell receptor (beta chain) was sequenced for a study of blood T cell repertoires in COVID-19. V dropped 0 bases and J dropped 3; count of bases not matched to a gene: 3. This CDR3 is 16 amino acids long. The germline V gene has CDR1 SNHLY and CDR2 FYNNEI. Data came from immunoSEQ multiplex PCR; TCRdb stores just in-frame clones and leaves some out. The table lists 350,000 to 450,000 clones, approximately 88% of them singletons. V and J are TRBV2 and TRBJ2-1, with 9 bases lining up with TRBD1. This TCR was recovered from a man aged 40-50 years with acute or convalescent COVID-19. Sequenced input: peripheral blood. The CDR3 loop reads CASSEAGTGYYNEQFF. CDR3 in DNA: TGTGCCAGCAGTGAAGCCGGGACAGGGTACTACAATGAGCAGTTCTTC.